A single sample is the source of the 12 T cell receptor beta chains below, sequenced in a study of blood T cell repertoires in COVID-19. Sequencing used immunoSEQ multiplex PCR; TCRdb keeps in-frame clones, though not all of them. The repertoire holds approximately 260,000 clones, approximately 85% seen once, with approximately 11% in the top ten. The sequenced sample consisted of peripheral blood. The receptors originated from a woman between 65 and 79 years old with acute or convalescent COVID-19.

V is TRBV19 and J is TRBJ2-7, with D possibly matching TRBD2 (6 bases). From germline, CDR1 is LNHDA and CDR2 SQIVND (reference sequence). This CDR3 is 13 amino acids long. The V end lost 4 bases, the J end lost 5 bases, and 12 bases lay between the germline ends. CDR3 residues: CASSTYLADEQYF. CDR3 in DNA: TGTGCCAGTAGTACCTATTTAGCGGACGAGCAGTACTTC.

The rearrangement joins TRBV3-1 (or the pseudogene TRBV3-2) to TRBJ2-2, with D possibly being TRBD1 (6 bases). The length of the CDR3 is 16 residues. Between the trimmed V and J ends, which lost 4 bases and 5 bases, there was a span of 17 bases. The germline gives CDR1 LGHDT, CDR2 YNNKEL (reference sequence). The DNA for the CDR3 is TGTGCCAGCAGCCGAGCCTTTTCCACAGGGACCGGGGAGCTGTTTTTT. Translating gives CASSRAFSTGTGELFF.

The rearrangement links TRBV5-1 to TRBJ1-2; maybe TRBD1 (5 bases). Per the germline V gene, CDR1 is SGHRS and CDR2 is YFSETQ. The CDR3 has 15 amino acids. V was shortened by 0 bases and J by 2 bases, with 11 bases between the two germline ends. CDR3 bases: TGCGCCAGCAGCTTGGCCGGGGGGGTAAACTATGGCTACACCTTC. Protein product: CASSLAGGVNYGYTF. Together with reference TRBV5-1 and TRBJ1-2, the CDR3 gives the full variable domain: KAGVTQTPRYLIKTRGQQVTLSCSPISGHRSVSWYQQTPGQGLQFLFEYFSETQRNKGNFPGRFSGRQFSNSRSEMNVSTLELGDSALYLCASSLAGGVNYGYTFGSGTRLTVV.

The chain recombines TRBV3-1 (or the pseudogene TRBV3-2) with TRBJ2-3, with D tentatively TRBD2 (6 bases). Germline assignment: CDR1 LGHDT and CDR2 YNNKEL (reference sequence). Trimming removed 3 bases at V and 7 bases at J, with 8 bases between. The CDR3 is 12 residues long. This CDR3 is CASSQAGYTQYF. In DNA form, the CDR3 reads TGTGCCAGCAGCCAGGCGGGATATACGCAGTATTTT.

V and J are TRBV2 and TRBJ1-5; 7 nucleotides agree with TRBD1. V was clipped by 6 bases and J by 4 bases; unmatched bases: 6. CDR1 SNHLY and CDR2 FYNNEI come from the germline V gene. This CDR3 contains 14 residues. CDR3 protein: CASSATGRNQPQHF. CDR3 DNA sequence: TGTGCCAGCAGCGCGACAGGGCGTAATCAGCCCCAGCATTTT.

Turning to this clone: Its ends do not fully match the called genes, so a read error is possible. The chain couples TRBV9 to TRBJ1-1, with D unclear. The CDR3 covers 14 residues. Germline loops: CDR1 SGDLS, CDR2 YYNGEE. The DNA of the CDR3 is TGTGCCAGCAGCGTTAGTACGGGGAACGCTGAAGCTTTCTTT. It encodes CASSVSTGNAEAFF.

The sample holds one count of this clone. The J gene is TRBJ2-5, the V gene TRBV5-8; TRBD2 agrees at 10 bases. The CDR3 has 15 residues. CDR1 and CDR2 from the germline V gene are SGHTS and YDEGEE. The J segment lost 3 bases and the V segment lost 4 bases, leaving 6 bases of the junction unmatched. The CDR3 protein is CASSRPTSGEETQYF. The CDR3 nucleotides are TGTGCCAGCAGCCGGCCTACTAGCGGGGAAGAGACCCAGTACTTC.

The V and J genes are TRBV3-1 (or the pseudogene TRBV3-2) and TRBJ2-2, with TRBD2 matching over 14 bases. V dropped 7 bases and J dropped 8; count of bases not matched to a gene: 9. Germline assignment: CDR1 LGHDT and CDR2 YNNKEL (reference sequence). The CDR3 runs 16 residues. CDR3 protein: CASTVGTSGGQGELFF. In DNA, the CDR3 is TGTGCCAGCACGGTGGGGACTAGCGGGGGCCAAGGGGAGCTGTTTTTT.

CDR3 in DNA: TGCAGTGCTAGTGGGGGCAGATCTGGAAACACCATATATTTT. This translates into CSASGGRSGNTIYF. This chain links TRBV20-1 with TRBJ1-3; TRBD1 is a possible D gene (6 bases). Per germline, CDR1 DFQATT and CDR2 SNEGSKA (reference sequence). The CDR3 contains 14 residues. V lost 3 bases and J 1 base, leaving 10 bases between the germline ends.

The chain employs TRBV19 and TRBJ1-1; D is unresolved. Trimming took 1 base from V and 4 from J, leaving 10 bases between them. Germline V lookup: CDR1 LNHDA, CDR2 SQIVND (reference sequence). The CDR3 is 14 residues long. CDR3: CASSIGAPGTEAFF. The CDR3 nucleotides are TGTGCCAGTAGTATAGGGGCCCCAGGCACTGAAGCTTTCTTT.

The chain combines TRBV5-1 with TRBJ2-7; D possibly corresponds to TRBD1 (5 bases). Germline lookup yields CDR1 SGHRS and CDR2 YFSETQ. The V end lost 0 bases, the J end lost 2 bases, and 12 bases lay between the germline ends. The CDR3 totals 15 residues. For the CDR3, the DNA is TGCGCCAGCAGCTTGGAGTGGGGCCTCACCTACGAGCAGTACTTC. Translating gives CASSLEWGLTYEQYF.

V usage is TRBV24-1 and J usage is TRBJ2-5; D may be TRBD2 (6 bases). The CDR3 has 15 amino acids. The germline gives CDR1 KGHDR, CDR2 SFDVKD. Trimming left V 1 base short and J 4 bases short, with 12 bases between. Here the CDR3 DNA reads TGTGCCACCAGTGATTTTAGGGGACTCATAGAGACCCAGTACTTC. Translating gives CATSDFRGLIETQYF.